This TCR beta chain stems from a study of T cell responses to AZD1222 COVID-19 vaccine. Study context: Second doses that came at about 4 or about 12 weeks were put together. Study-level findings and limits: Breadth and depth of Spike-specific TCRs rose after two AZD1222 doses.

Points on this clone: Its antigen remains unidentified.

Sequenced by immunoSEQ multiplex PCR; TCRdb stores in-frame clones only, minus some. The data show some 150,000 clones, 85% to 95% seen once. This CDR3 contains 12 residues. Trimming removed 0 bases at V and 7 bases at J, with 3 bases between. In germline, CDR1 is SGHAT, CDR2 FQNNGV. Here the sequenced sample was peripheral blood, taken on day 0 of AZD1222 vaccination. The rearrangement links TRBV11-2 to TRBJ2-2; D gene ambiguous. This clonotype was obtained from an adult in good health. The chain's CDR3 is CASSLEGGELFF. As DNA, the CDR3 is TGTGCCAGCAGCTTAGAAGGCGGGGAGCTGTTTTTT.